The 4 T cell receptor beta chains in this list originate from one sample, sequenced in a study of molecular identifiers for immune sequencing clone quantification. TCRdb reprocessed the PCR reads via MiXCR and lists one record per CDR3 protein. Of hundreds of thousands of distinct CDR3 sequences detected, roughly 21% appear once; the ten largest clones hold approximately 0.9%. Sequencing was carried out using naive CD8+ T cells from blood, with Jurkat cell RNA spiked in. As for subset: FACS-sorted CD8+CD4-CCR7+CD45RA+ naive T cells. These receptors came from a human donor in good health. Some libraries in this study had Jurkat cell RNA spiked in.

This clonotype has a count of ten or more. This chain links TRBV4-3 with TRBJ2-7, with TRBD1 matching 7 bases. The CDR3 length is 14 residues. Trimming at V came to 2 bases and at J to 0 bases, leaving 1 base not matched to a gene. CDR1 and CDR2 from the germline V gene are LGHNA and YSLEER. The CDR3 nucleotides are TGCGCCAGCAGCCAACGGGACAGCTCCTACGAGCAGTACTTC. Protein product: CASSQRDSSYEQYF.

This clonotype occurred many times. The CDR3 coding sequence is TGTGCCAGCAGTGAAGGTCCGGCCTTGACAGGGATGGCAACTAATGAAAAACTGTTTTTT. This encodes CASSEGPALTGMATNEKLFF. The chain joins TRBV2 to TRBJ1-4; 7 bases agree with TRBD1. The CDR3 runs to 20 residues. V gave up 1 base and J gave up 0 bases; unmatched junction bases: 14. From germline, CDR1 is SNHLY and CDR2 FYNNEI.

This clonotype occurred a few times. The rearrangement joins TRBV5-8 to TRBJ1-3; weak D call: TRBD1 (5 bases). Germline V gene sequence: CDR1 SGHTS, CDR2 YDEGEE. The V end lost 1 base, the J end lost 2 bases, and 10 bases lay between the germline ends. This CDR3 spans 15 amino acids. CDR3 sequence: CASSLIRETGNTIYF. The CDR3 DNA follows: TGTGCCAGCAGCTTGATCAGGGAGACTGGAAACACCATATATTTT. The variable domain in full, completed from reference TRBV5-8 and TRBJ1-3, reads EAGVTQSPTHLIKTRGQQATLRCSPISGHTSVYWYQQALGLGLQFLLWYDEGEERNRGNFPPRFSGRQFPNYSSELNVNALELEDSALYLCASSLIRETGNTIYFGEGSWLTVV.

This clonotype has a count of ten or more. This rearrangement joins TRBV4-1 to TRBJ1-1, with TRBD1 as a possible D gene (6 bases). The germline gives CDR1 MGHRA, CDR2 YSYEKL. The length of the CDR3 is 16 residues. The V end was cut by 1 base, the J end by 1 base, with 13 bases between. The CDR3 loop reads CASSQVQGKWNTEAFF. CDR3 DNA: TGCGCCAGCAGCCAAGTACAGGGTAAATGGAACACTGAAGCTTTCTTT.